These 18 T cell receptor beta chains were all obtained from the same sample, sequenced in a study of graft-versus-host responses after intestinal transplantation. Assay used: immunoSEQ multiplex PCR; TCRdb lists only in-frame clones, some missing. The data show around 71,000 clones, with 80% to 95% seen just once and about 6.7% held by the top ten. This specimen was bone marrow, taken 700 to 850 days after intestinal transplantation. The receptors stem from a human patient who received an intestinal transplant, so some T cells may come from the graft donor.

The chain employs TRBV2 and TRBJ1-2; no definite D call. The CDR3 has 12 amino acids. CDR1 is SNHLY and CDR2 is FYNNEI in the germline V gene. Trimming took 6 bases from V and 5 from J, leaving 10 bases between them. The CDR3 loop reads CASRAPPYGYTF. In DNA form, the CDR3 reads TGTGCCAGCAGGGCCCCCCCTTATGGCTACACCTTC.

The chain is built from TRBV18 and TRBJ2-3; TRBD2 might be the D (5 bases). The CDR3 is made up of 14 amino acids. The V end lost 0 bases, the J end lost 6 bases, and 10 bases lay between the germline ends. Germline V CDR1 and CDR2: KGHSH, LQKENI. CDR3 amino acids: CASSPPIAMDTQYF. The CDR3 DNA reads as TGTGCCAGCTCACCACCGATAGCGATGGATACGCAGTATTTT.

The V gene is TRBV5-1, the J gene TRBJ1-6, with TRBD1 identical over 11 bases. Germline lookup yields CDR1 SGHRS and CDR2 YFSETQ. This CDR3 comprises 16 residues. The V and J ends lost 0 bases and 12 bases, in that order; junction bases with no gene match: 8. CDR3 DNA sequence: TGCGCCAGCAGCTTGGCCGGACAGGGGGCGGAGGAACCCCTCCACTTT. Amino acid sequence: CASSLAGQGAEEPLHF.

This clone appeared once. V and J are TRBV5-5 and TRBJ2-7, with 11 bases that match TRBD2. Germline CDR1 and CDR2: SGHKS and YYEKEE (reference sequence). This CDR3 spans 14 amino acids. J lost 6 bases, V lost 1 base, and 3 bases had no gene match. The CDR3 nucleotides are TGTGCCAGCAGCTTGATAGCGGGAGGGCCCGAGCAGTACTTC. It is translated as CASSLIAGGPEQYF.

V is TRBV2 and J is TRBJ2-1; 7 bases match TRBD1. With 7 bases clipped from V and 9 bases from J, the junction kept 12 bases outside the gene matches. Germline loops: CDR1 SNHLY, CDR2 FYNNEI. This CDR3 spans 14 amino acids. CDR3 amino acids: CASIPQGIGGEQFF. DNA of the CDR3: TGTGCCAGCATTCCACAGGGGATAGGTGGTGAGCAGTTCTTC.

The rearrangement links TRBV27 to TRBJ1-2; D is undetermined. Deletions cut 10 bases from V and 10 bases from J, with 22 bases between. This CDR3 is 13 amino acids long. Germline V CDR1 and CDR2: MNHEY, SMNVEV (reference sequence). CDR3 bases: TGTGCCATCCTCTTGTCCCTTTCCCGCGACTACACCTTC. It specifies CAILLSLSRDYTF.

This chain uses TRBV27 with TRBJ1-1; D is undetermined. V was trimmed by 2 bases and J by 5 bases, leaving 12 bases between them. Germline assignment: CDR1 MNHEY and CDR2 SMNVEV (reference sequence). This CDR3 is 14 amino acids long. CDR3 DNA: TGTGCCAGCAGTTTAGGGAGGGTAGGAACTGAAGCTTTCTTT. This gives the protein CASSLGRVGTEAFF.

V gene TRBV27 combines with J gene TRBJ1-3; D not resolved. V was trimmed by 4 bases and J by 8 bases, leaving 18 bases between them. The CDR3 is 15 amino acids. Germline V CDR1 and CDR2: MNHEY, SMNVEV (reference sequence). The CDR3 region has the DNA TGTGCCAGCAGTTCAACCGGGCCAGCGCGCGACACCATATATTTT. This encodes CASSSTGPARDTIYF.

This chain joins TRBV15 and TRBJ2-5; D is perhaps TRBD1 (5 bases). Germline CDR1 LNHNV, CDR2 YYDKDF (reference sequence). The CDR3 is 15 amino acids. V was pared by 1 base and J by 1 base, with 10 bases between. The CDR3 loop reads CATSRATVFQETQYF. CDR3 sequence (DNA): TGTGCCACCAGCAGAGCGACAGTCTTCCAAGAGACCCAGTACTTC. The full variable domain, completed using reference TRBV15 and TRBJ2-5, is DAMVIQNPRYQVTQFGKPVTLSCSQTLNHNVMYWYQQKSSQAPKLLFHYYDKDFNNEADTPDNFQSRRPNTSFCFLDIRSPGLGDTAMYLCATSRATVFQETQYFGPGTRLLVL.

This clone came up once. V gene TRBV30 combines with J gene TRBJ2-1; unclear D gene. The CDR3 has 12 residues. CDR1 is GTSNPN and CDR2 is SVGIG in the germline V gene (reference sequence). Trimming pared 5 bases from V and 9 bases from J, leaving 14 bases between. As DNA, the CDR3 is TGTGCCTGGGATTTAGTACTGGGTGAGCAGTTCTTC. This translates into CAWDLVLGEQFF.

Here the CDR3 DNA reads TGTGCCAGCATGGCCCTCGGGTACAGTGGGCCGGGGACCCAGTACTTC. Its translation is CASMALGYSGPGTQYF. The V gene is TRBV27, the J gene TRBJ2-5; D unresolved. CDR3 length equals 16 residues. V was trimmed by 7 bases and J by 7 bases, leaving 25 bases between them. Germline loops: CDR1 MNHEY, CDR2 SMNVEV (reference sequence).

This sequence joins TRBV10-1 and TRBJ2-1; 7 positions agree with TRBD2. The CDR3 sequence is 15 residues long. Per the germline V gene, CDR1 is WNHNN and CDR2 is SYGVQD (reference sequence). J was trimmed by 4 bases and V by 2 bases; bases with no gene match: 5. CDR3 bases: TGCGCCAGCAGTGAGGGTAGCGGGTTGTACAATGAGCAGTTCTTC. It yields the protein CASSEGSGLYNEQFF.

This rearrangement joins TRBV11-3 to TRBJ2-5, with D uncertain. The CDR3 spans 14 residues. Trimming cost V 6 bases and J 3 bases, with 14 bases left between them. CDR1 and CDR2 from the germline V gene are SGHNT and YENEEA. As DNA, the CDR3 is TGTGCCAGCAGTCCAAGCGAACCAGAAGAGACCCAGTACTTC. Protein: CASSPSEPEETQYF.

The genes are TRBV7-2 and TRBJ2-7; 8 bases are shared with TRBD1. In germline, CDR1 is SGHTA, CDR2 FQGNSA. Losses at the gene ends were 5 bases for V and 0 bases for J; bases not matched to a gene: 3. CDR3 length: 14 amino acids. The CDR3 DNA reads as TGTGCCAGCAGCGAAGACAGGGGCTCCTACGAGCAGTACTTC. Its translation is CASSEDRGSYEQYF. Variable domain in full (rest from reference TRBV7-2 and TRBJ2-7): GAGVSQSPSNKVTEKGKDVELRCDPISGHTALYWYRQSLGQGLEFLIYFQGNSAPDKSGLPSDRFSAERTGGSVSTLTIQRTQQEDSAVYLCASSEDRGSYEQYFGPGTRLTVT.

V is TRBV28 and J is TRBJ2-2, with 7 bases lining up with TRBD2. The length of the CDR3 is 15 residues. Trimming cost V 6 bases and J 6 bases; bases outside gene matches: 10. Germline V gene sequence: CDR1 MDHEN, CDR2 SYDVKM. In nucleotides, the CDR3 is TGTGCCAGCAGCGTCTTACCCGCGGGGGCCGGGGAGCTGTTTTTT. This gives the protein CASSVLPAGAGELFF.

The chain uses TRBV9 and TRBJ2-7; 10 positions agree with TRBD2. The CDR3 spans 14 residues. Germline V gives CDR1 SGDLS, CDR2 YYNGEE. With 3 bases clipped from V and 4 bases from J, the junction kept 4 bases outside the gene matches. Here the CDR3 reads CASSASGGIYEQYF. The CDR3 coding sequence is TGTGCCAGCAGCGCTAGCGGGGGCATTTACGAGCAGTACTTC.

The rearrangement joins TRBV7-9 to TRBJ2-1; unclear D gene. Germline lookup yields CDR1 SEHNR and CDR2 FQNEAQ (reference sequence). V was pared by 4 bases and J by 12 bases, with 19 bases between. The length of the CDR3 is 14 residues. CDR3 sequence: CASSSTDALVSQFF. CDR3 DNA: TGTGCCAGCAGCTCCACGGACGCCCTCGTATCGCAGTTCTTC.

J is TRBJ2-3 and V is TRBV5-5, with 15 bases lining up with TRBD2. Per the germline V gene, CDR1 is SGHKS and CDR2 is YYEKEE (reference sequence). The CDR3 is made up of 19 amino acids. The trim removed 2 bases at V and 0 bases at J, leaving 7 bases unmatched. The CDR3 reads CASSLDPGLAGGSTDTQYF. In nucleotides, the CDR3 is TGTGCCAGCAGCTTAGACCCGGGACTAGCGGGGGGCAGCACAGATACGCAGTATTTT.